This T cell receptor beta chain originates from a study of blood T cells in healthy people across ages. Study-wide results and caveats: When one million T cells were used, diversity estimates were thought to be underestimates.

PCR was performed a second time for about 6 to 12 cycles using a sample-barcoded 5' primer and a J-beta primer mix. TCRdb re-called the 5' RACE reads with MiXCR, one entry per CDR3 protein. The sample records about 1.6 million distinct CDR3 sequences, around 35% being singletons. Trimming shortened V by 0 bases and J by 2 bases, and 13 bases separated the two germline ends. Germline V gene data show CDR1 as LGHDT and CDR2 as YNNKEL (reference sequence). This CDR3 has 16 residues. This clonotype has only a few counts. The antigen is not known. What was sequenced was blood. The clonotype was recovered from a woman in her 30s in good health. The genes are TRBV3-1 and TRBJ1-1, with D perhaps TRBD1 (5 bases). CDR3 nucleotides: TGTGCCAGCAGCCAAGAGATCACAGGCCTAAACACTGAAGCTTTCTTT. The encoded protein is CASSQEITGLNTEAFF.